These 27 T cell receptor beta chains came from one sample sequenced in a study of CD8 T cells in Susac syndrome. It was with random hexamers that about 0.45 to 1 ug RNA was reverse transcribed. MiXCR was run by TCRdb on the immunoSEQ multiplex PCR reads, yielding one entry per CDR3 protein. The table includes roughly 180,000 distinct CDR3 sequences, about 95% detected once. Sequencing was done on a sample of CD4+ T cells from PBMCs. These receptor sequences come from a human donor in good health.

J is TRBJ1-5 and V is TRBV29-1; no definite D call. The germline V and J ends were trimmed by 6 bases and 0 bases, with 12 bases remaining between them. This CDR3 is 14 amino acids long. CDR1 is SQVTM, CDR2 ANQGSEA, per germline. This CDR3 reads CSVGEGSSNQPQHF. The CDR3 bases are TGCAGCGTCGGGGAGGGCAGTAGCAATCAGCCCCAGCATTTT.

The rearrangement links TRBV29-1 to TRBJ1-1, with 8 nucleotides matching TRBD1. Germline lookup yields CDR1 SQVTM and CDR2 ANQGSEA. The CDR3 totals 16 residues. J was trimmed by 0 bases and V by 0 bases; bases with no gene match: 6. The DNA of the CDR3 is TGCAGCGTTGAAGAGGACAGGGAACACTTGAACACTGAAGCTTTCTTT. Its protein product is CSVEEDREHLNTEAFF. Variable domain in full (rest from reference TRBV29-1 and TRBJ1-1): SAVISQKPSRDICQRGTSLTIQCQVDSQVTMMFWYRQQPGQSLTLIATANQGSEATYESGFVIDKFPISRPNLTFSTLTVSNMSPEDSSIYLCSVEEDREHLNTEAFFGQGTRLTVV.

The chain has TRBV5-1 and TRBJ1-1, with D possibly matching TRBD1 (5 bases). V was shortened by 0 bases and J by 5 bases, with 11 bases between the two germline ends. Germline V gene data show CDR1 as SGHRS and CDR2 as YFSETQ. The CDR3 sequence is 14 residues long. CDR3 nucleotide sequence: TGCGCCAGCAGCTTGGTTGGGACGGCAACTGAAGCTTTCTTT. Protein product: CASSLVGTATEAFF.

The CDR3 protein is CASSPRVPGGAETQYF. In DNA, the CDR3 is TGTGCCAGCAGCCCTAGGGTCCCAGGGGGTGCCGAGACCCAGTACTTC. The chain combines TRBV7-2 with TRBJ2-5; 7 bases align to TRBD1. Germline V gene sequence: CDR1 SGHTA, CDR2 FQGNSA. This CDR3 has 16 residues. J gave up 5 bases and V 5 bases, and 14 bases lay outside the gene matches.

This clonotype was recorded once. V usage is TRBV5-1 and J usage is TRBJ1-1; 8 bases map to TRBD1. The ends lost 4 bases at V and 3 bases at J; junction bases unmatched: 8. In germline, CDR1 is SGHRS, CDR2 YFSETQ. The CDR3 is 15 amino acids. The CDR3 DNA sequence: TGCGCCAGCAGCCTGCTAGACAGGGGCTACACTGAAGCTTTCTTT. Translation gives CASSLLDRGYTEAFF.

The chain carries TRBV6-5 and TRBJ1-2, with D perhaps TRBD1 (5 bases). The CDR3 length is 13 residues. V was trimmed by 10 bases and J by 3 bases, leaving 15 bases between them. CDR1 is MNHEY and CDR2 is SVGAGI in the germline V gene. The CDR3 DNA follows: TGTGCCACTCGCGTCCAGGGAGACTATGGCTACACCTTC. Translated, it gives CATRVQGDYGYTF.

V usage is TRBV29-1 and J usage is TRBJ2-3, with TRBD2 as a possible D gene (6 bases). With 4 bases removed from V and 4 bases from J, the gap between germline ends came to 18 bases. The CDR3 extends over 15 amino acids. Germline CDR1 is SQVTM and CDR2 is ANQGSEA. CDR3 sequence: CSVVPRESGPDTQYF. As DNA, the CDR3 is TGCAGCGTTGTCCCCCGGGAGAGTGGTCCAGATACGCAGTATTTT.

The chain couples TRBV28 to TRBJ2-2; no clear D. The CDR3 contains 12 residues. V lost 7 bases and J lost 6, with 9 bases in between. Germline CDR1 reads MDHEN; CDR2 reads SYDVKM. The CDR3 reads CASKEGPGELFF. Here the CDR3 DNA reads TGTGCCAGCAAGGAAGGGCCCGGGGAGCTGTTTTTT.

J is TRBJ2-1 and V is TRBV12-3 or TRBV12-4; D might be TRBD1 (5 bases). V gave up 7 bases and J gave up 5 bases, with 15 bases separating them. The CDR3 covers 14 residues. DNA for the CDR3: TGTGCCAGCACCTTAAGTGACAGAGACAATGAGCAGTTCTTC. It is translated as CASTLSDRDNEQFF.

The J gene is TRBJ2-5, the V gene TRBV5-4, with D unclear. The V end lost 0 bases, the J end lost 5 bases, and 8 bases lay between the germline ends. From germline, CDR1 is SGHNT and CDR2 YYREEE (reference sequence). This CDR3 is 13 amino acids long. The CDR3 region has the DNA TGTGCCAGCAGCTTGGATCCGGGTGAGACCCAGTACTTC. This translates into CASSLDPGETQYF.

The gene calls are TRBV15 and TRBJ2-2, with unresolved D. From germline, CDR1 is LNHNV and CDR2 YYDKDF (reference sequence). Trimming stripped 0 bases from V and 5 bases from J, with 10 bases between. The CDR3 has 15 amino acids. CDR3 DNA: TGTGCCACCAGCAGAGATGTCGCAGCTACCGGGGAGCTGTTTTTT. It specifies CATSRDVAATGELFF.

The chain uses TRBV7-9 and TRBJ2-1; 9 bases align to TRBD2. Germline V gives CDR1 SEHNR, CDR2 FQNEAQ (reference sequence). With 0 bases clipped from V and 9 bases from J, the junction kept 12 bases outside the gene matches. The CDR3 consists of 17 residues. CDR3 amino acids: CASSLAGRGRAGGEQFF. The CDR3, as DNA: TGTGCCAGCAGCTTAGCTGGTCGCGGGAGGGCCGGCGGTGAGCAGTTCTTC.

The chain carries TRBV28 and TRBJ2-3, with 13 bases identical to TRBD2. Germline CDR1 and CDR2: MDHEN and SYDVKM. This CDR3 comprises 16 residues. J gave up 4 bases and V 4 bases, and 5 bases lay outside the gene matches. CDR3 sequence: CASSSLAGGIADTQYF. Written as DNA, the CDR3 is TGTGCCAGCAGTTCACTAGCGGGAGGGATTGCAGATACGCAGTATTTT.

This rearrangement joins TRBV29-1 to TRBJ2-3, with D perhaps given as TRBD1 or TRBD2 (5 bases each). Per germline, CDR1 SQVTM and CDR2 ANQGSEA. This CDR3 region has 11 residues. Here the CDR3 DNA reads TGCACCGAGGGGCGGGCAGATACGCAGTATTTT. As protein: CTEGRADTQYF.

CDR3 loop: CASSSGQTYGYTF. The CDR3 region has the DNA TGTGCCAGCAGCTCTGGACAAACCTATGGCTACACCTTC. V usage is TRBV6-5 and J usage is TRBJ1-2, with D possibly being TRBD1 (5 bases). Germline V gene data show CDR1 as MNHEY and CDR2 as SVGAGI. The CDR3 sequence is 13 residues long. V was pared by 6 bases and J by 4 bases, with 12 bases between.

The J gene is TRBJ2-1, the V gene TRBV29-1; D not certain. The germline CDR1 and CDR2 sequences are SQVTM and ANQGSEA. Trimming took 8 bases from V and 4 from J, leaving 3 bases between them. The CDR3 runs 9 residues. The CDR3 DNA sequence: TGCAGCATTTACAATGAGCAGTTCTTC. Its protein product is CSIYNEQFF.

The chain uses TRBV3-1 and TRBJ1-5; D not resolved. The CDR3 extends over 14 amino acids. The germline gives CDR1 LGHDT, CDR2 YNNKEL (reference sequence). Trimming cost V 1 base and J 6 bases, with 10 bases left between them. The CDR3 region is CASSQGGKSQPQHF. In DNA, the CDR3 is TGTGCCAGCAGCCAAGGAGGAAAAAGTCAGCCCCAGCATTTT.

The gene calls are TRBV7-2 and TRBJ2-3; no definite D call. V was shortened by 3 bases and J by 6 bases, with 19 bases between the two germline ends. The germline CDR1 and CDR2 sequences are SGHTA and FQGNSA. The CDR3 is 16 residues long. The CDR3 DNA is TGTGCCAGCAGCTTTGGCCTCAACCGCCGGTCGGATACGCAGTATTTT. Amino acid sequence: CASSFGLNRRSDTQYF.

V usage is TRBV2 and J usage is TRBJ1-1; D is ambiguous. The CDR3 contains 11 residues. Trimming took 8 bases from V and 1 from J, leaving 5 bases between them. In germline, CDR1 is SNHLY, CDR2 FYNNEI. The CDR3 sequence: CASQRNTEAFF. The DNA for the CDR3 is TGTGCCAGCCAGAGGAACACTGAAGCTTTCTTT. Full variable domain (missing parts from reference TRBV2 and TRBJ1-1): EPEVTQTPSHQVTQMGQEVILRCVPISNHLYFYWYRQILGQKVEFLVSFYNNEISEKSEIFDDQFSVERPDGSNFTLKIRSTKLEDSAMYFCASQRNTEAFFGQGTRLTVV.

The rearrangement uses TRBV7-2 and TRBJ2-5; weak D call: TRBD1 (5 bases). This CDR3 has 14 residues. Germline V lookup: CDR1 SGHTA, CDR2 FQGNSA. Trimming stripped 10 bases from V and 3 bases from J, with 18 bases between. CDR3 in amino acids: CATGLSGREETQYF. The CDR3, as DNA: TGTGCCACCGGGCTCTCGGGCAGGGAAGAGACCCAGTACTTC. The full variable domain, rest sourced from reference TRBV7-2 and TRBJ2-5, is GAGVSQSPSNKVTEKGKDVELRCDPISGHTALYWYRQSLGQGLEFLIYFQGNSAPDKSGLPSDRFSAERTGGSVSTLTIQRTQQEDSAVYLCATGLSGREETQYFGPGTRLLVL.

CDR3 sequence: CASSLGTGTLRQPQHF. For the CDR3, the DNA is TGTGCCAGCAGTTTGGGGACAGGGACTTTGAGGCAGCCCCAGCATTTT. The chain is built from TRBV12-3 or TRBV12-4 and TRBJ1-5, with 9 bases lining up with TRBD1. The CDR3 length is 16 residues. V lost 3 bases and J lost 7; bases outside the gene matches: 10.

The genes are TRBV2 and TRBJ2-7; 7 bases map to TRBD1. The CDR3 has 15 residues. V shed 7 bases and J 0 bases; nucleotides not matched to a gene: 9. Per germline, CDR1 SNHLY and CDR2 FYNNEI. The CDR3 loop is CASIVDRNFSYEQYF. The DNA for the CDR3 is TGTGCCAGCATTGTGGACAGGAACTTCTCCTACGAGCAGTACTTC.

The V and J genes are TRBV27 and TRBJ2-5; possible D gene TRBD2, 5 bases. The CDR3 length is 15 residues. Trimming shortened V by 5 bases and J by 0 bases, and 13 bases separated the two germline ends. Germline values: CDR1 MNHEY, CDR2 SMNVEV (reference sequence). CDR3 residues: CASSSGLMYQETQYF. In DNA, the CDR3 is TGTGCCAGCAGTAGTGGACTCATGTACCAAGAGACCCAGTACTTC.

The chain is built from TRBV4-3 and TRBJ2-1, with a tentative D call TRBD1 (6 bases). The CDR3 runs to 15 residues. With 0 bases removed from V and 1 base from J, the gap between germline ends came to 7 bases. CDR1 LGHNA and CDR2 YSLEER come from the germline V gene. The CDR3 protein is CASSQETGSYNEQFF. The CDR3 bases are TGCGCCAGCAGCCAAGAAACAGGGTCCTACAATGAGCAGTTCTTC.

The chain combines TRBV30 with TRBJ2-5; 12 bases fit TRBD2. Germline trimming cut 8 bases from V and 4 bases from J; bases unmatched to any gene: 5. The germline V gene has CDR1 GTSNPN and CDR2 SVGIG (reference sequence). The CDR3 totals 13 residues. The CDR3 DNA is TGTGCCCTAGGACTAGCGGGATTAGAGACCCAGTACTTC. It translates to CALGLAGLETQYF.

This chain connects TRBV9 to TRBJ2-1; D possibly corresponds to TRBD1 (5 bases). Trimming stripped 4 bases from V and 9 bases from J, with 14 bases between. Germline V gene lookup returns CDR1 SGDLS and CDR2 YYNGEE. This CDR3 region has 13 residues. The CDR3 sequence: CASSRDAGIEQFF. For the CDR3, the DNA is TGTGCCAGCAGCCGCGACGCAGGGATTGAGCAGTTCTTC.

J is TRBJ1-5 and V is TRBV29-1; D gene uncertain. This CDR3 contains 13 residues. Germline V CDR1 and CDR2: SQVTM, ANQGSEA. With 6 bases removed from V and 7 bases from J, the gap between germline ends came to 16 bases. The CDR3 sequence: CSVVDPEGQPQHF. CDR3 coding DNA: TGCAGCGTCGTTGACCCGGAGGGCCAGCCCCAGCATTTT.